The 3 T cell receptor beta chains given below trace back to one sample, sequenced in a study of blood T cell repertoires in COVID-19. Profiled with immunoSEQ multiplex PCR; TCRdb holds only in-frame clones, not every one. This sample carries around 120,000 clones, around 83% of them seen once, and the ten largest clones take about 5.4%. The specimen was peripheral blood. All receptors derive from a man aged 80 or over with active or convalescent COVID-19.

The chain links TRBV24-1 to TRBJ2-2; the D is unclear. V was cut by 4 bases and J by 5 bases, with 13 bases left in between. The germline gives CDR1 KGHDR, CDR2 SFDVKD. CDR3 length: 15 residues. The CDR3 DNA reads TGTGCCACCAGTGACCAGAGGATTGCGACCGGGGAGCTGTTTTTT. Its translation is CATSDQRIATGELFF.

For the CDR3, the DNA is TGTGCCAGCAGCACCGGGACTAGCAATGAGCAGTTCTTC. As protein: CASSTGTSNEQFF. This chain connects TRBV7-9 to TRBJ2-1; the match to TRBD2 covers 8 bases. The germline CDR1 and CDR2 sequences are SEHNR and FQNEAQ (reference sequence). Unmatched junction bases numbered 3, after V lost 5 bases and J lost 6 bases. CDR3 length equals 13 residues.

This clone appeared once. The chain uses TRBV19 and TRBJ1-1; 9 nucleotides match TRBD1. Germline V CDR1 and CDR2: LNHDA, SQIVND (reference sequence). V trimming: 8 bases; J trimming: 5 bases; junction bases outside the gene matches: 18. The CDR3 is made up of 17 amino acids. This CDR3 is CASCVGRTGARKTEAFF. The CDR3 region has the DNA TGTGCCAGTTGCGTGGGCAGGACAGGGGCCAGGAAGACTGAAGCTTTCTTT. Complete variable domain (other parts from reference TRBV19 and TRBJ1-1): DGGITQSPKYLFRKEGQNVTLSCEQNLNHDAMYWYRQDPGQGLRLIYYSQIVNDFQKGDIAEGYSVSREKKESFPLTVTSAQKNPTAFYLCASCVGRTGARKTEAFFGQGTRLTVV.